This T cell receptor beta chain was retrieved from a study of blood T cells in healthy people across ages. Alongside a J-beta primer mix, a sample-barcoded 5' primer served in a second PCR lasting roughly 6 to 11 cycles. TCRdb re-derived calls from the 5' RACE reads in MiXCR, one entry per CDR3 protein. The table records under 850,000 distinct CDR3 sequences, approximately 35% of them present only once. The CDR3 contains 15 residues. Germline CDR1 and CDR2: SGHTA and FQGNSA. Whole-study findings and limits: Reliance upon unsorted PBMCs precluded definitive naive versus antigen-experienced comparison.

As concerns this clonotype: Its antigen is unidentified. The junction shows a germline mismatch at one end, possibly a read error.

Sequenced input: blood. The rearrangement links TRBV7-2 to TRBJ1-4, with TRBD1 matching over 9 bases. This TCR came from a man younger than 35 in good health. The CDR3 here is CASNLQGAPNEKLFF. The CDR3 region has the DNA TGTGCCAGCAACTTACAGGGGGCCCCTAATGAAAAACTGTTTTTT.